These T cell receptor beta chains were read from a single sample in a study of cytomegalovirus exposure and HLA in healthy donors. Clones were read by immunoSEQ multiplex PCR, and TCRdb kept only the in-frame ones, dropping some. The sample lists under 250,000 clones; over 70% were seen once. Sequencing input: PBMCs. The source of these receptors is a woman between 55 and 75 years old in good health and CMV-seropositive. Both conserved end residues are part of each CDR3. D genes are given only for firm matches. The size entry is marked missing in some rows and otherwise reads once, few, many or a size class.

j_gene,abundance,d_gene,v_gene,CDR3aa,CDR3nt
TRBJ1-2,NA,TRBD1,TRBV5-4,CASSPRTGQLANYGYTF,TGTGCCAGCAGTCCAAGGACAGGGCAATTAGCTAACTATGGCTACACCTTC
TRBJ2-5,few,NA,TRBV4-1,CASSRWQKETQYF,TGCGCCAGCAGCCGATGGCAAAAAGAGACCCAGTACTTC
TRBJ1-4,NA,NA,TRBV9,CASSAFGDTGGEKLFF,TGTGCCAGCAGCGCATTCGGGGACACGGGTGGGGAAAAACTGTTTTTT
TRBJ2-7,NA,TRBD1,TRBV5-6,CASSPGQGSEQYF,TGTGCCAGCAGCCCGGGACAGGGTTCCGAGCAGTACTTC
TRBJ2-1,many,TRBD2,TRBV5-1,CASSSRTSGSNEQFF,TGCGCCAGCAGCTCAAGGACTAGCGGGAGCAATGAGCAGTTCTTC
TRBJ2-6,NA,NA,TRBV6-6,CASLPGGPGANVLTF,TGTGCCAGCCTTCCCGGGGGTCCCGGGGCCAACGTCCTGACTTTC
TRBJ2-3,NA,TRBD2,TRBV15,CATSRDLLAGGRTQYF,TGTGCCACCAGCAGAGATCTGCTAGCGGGAGGCCGGACGCAGTATTTT
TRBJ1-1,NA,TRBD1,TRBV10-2,CASSAGGLNTEAFF,TGCGCCAGCAGCGCAGGGGGATTGAACACTGAAGCTTTCTTT
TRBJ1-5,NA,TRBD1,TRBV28,CASTGTGGQPQHF,TGTGCCAGCACCGGGACAGGGGGTCAGCCCCAGCATTTT
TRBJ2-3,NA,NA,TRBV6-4,CATRRGLASTDTQYF,TGTGCCACCCGCCGGGGACTCGCCTCCACAGATACGCAGTATTTT
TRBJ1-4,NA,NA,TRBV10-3,CAIGVGAPGEKLFF,TGTGCCATCGGGGTGGGGGCGCCGGGAGAAAAACTGTTTTTT
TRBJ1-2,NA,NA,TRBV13,CASSPTGGADGYTF,TGTGCCAGCAGCCCAACGGGGGGGGCGGATGGCTACACCTTC
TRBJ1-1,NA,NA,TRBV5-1,CASSLGPSGTGAFF,TGCGCCAGCAGCTTGGGCCCATCAGGCACGGGGGCTTTCTTT
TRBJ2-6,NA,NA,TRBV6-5,CASRQQGSGANVLTF,TGTGCCAGCAGACAACAGGGATCTGGGGCCAACGTCCTGACTTTC
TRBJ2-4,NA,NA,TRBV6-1,CASSEGASGLAKNIQYF,TGTGCCAGCAGTGAAGGGGCCAGCGGCCTAGCCAAAAACATTCAGTACTTC
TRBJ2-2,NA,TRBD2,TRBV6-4,CASSGRLAQNTGELFF,TGTGCCAGCAGTGGCAGACTAGCGCAGAACACCGGGGAGCTGTTTTTT
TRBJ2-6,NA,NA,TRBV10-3,CAISESIEASGANVLTF,TGTGCCATCAGTGAGAGTATAGAGGCCTCTGGGGCCAACGTCCTGACTTTC
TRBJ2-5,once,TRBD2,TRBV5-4,CASSPTSGQETQYF,TGTGCCAGCAGCCCTACTAGCGGACAAGAGACCCAGTACTTC
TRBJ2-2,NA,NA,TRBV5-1,CASSLLTVNTGELFF,TGCGCCAGCAGCTTGTTAACGGTTAACACCGGGGAGCTGTTTTTT
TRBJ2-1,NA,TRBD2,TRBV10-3,CAISETRSGRANNEQFF,TGTGCCATCAGTGAGACCCGGAGCGGGAGGGCCAACAATGAGCAGTTCTTC
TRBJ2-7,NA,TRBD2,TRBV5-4,CASSLARTSRDFNEQYF,TGTGCCAGCAGCTTGGCCCGGACTAGTCGAGATTTTAACGAGCAGTACTTC
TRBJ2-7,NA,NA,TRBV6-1,CASSWRVGEQYF,TGTGCCAGCAGTTGGAGGGTCGGCGAGCAGTACTTC